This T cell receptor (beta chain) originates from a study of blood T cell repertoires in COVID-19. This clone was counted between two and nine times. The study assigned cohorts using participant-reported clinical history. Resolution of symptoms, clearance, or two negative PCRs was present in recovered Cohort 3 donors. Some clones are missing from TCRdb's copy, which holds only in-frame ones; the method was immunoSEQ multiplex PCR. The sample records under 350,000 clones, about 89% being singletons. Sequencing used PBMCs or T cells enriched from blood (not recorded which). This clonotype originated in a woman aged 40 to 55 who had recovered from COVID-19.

The CDR3 loop is CAWGTRNTEAFF. CDR3 DNA sequence: TGTGCCTGGGGAACAAGGAACACTGAAGCTTTCTTT. The J gene is TRBJ1-1, the V gene TRBV30; no clear D gene. With 5 bases removed from V and 1 base from J, the gap between germline ends came to 8 bases. Germline CDR1 and CDR2: GTSNPN and SVGIG (reference sequence). CDR3 length equals 12 residues.